This T cell receptor beta chain was captured by sequencing in a study of blood T cell repertoires in COVID-19. In the original processing: Cell counts per sample came from amplifying reference gene primers. Sequenced by immunoSEQ multiplex PCR; TCRdb stores in-frame clones only, minus some. V, J and clone size derive from that table, while D and trimming were established from the DNA sequence. Among 130,000 to 150,000 clones listed, roughly 89% were seen once. Germline-derived CDR1 and CDR2 are SEHNR and FQNEAQ (reference sequence). V was pared by 1 base and J by 2 bases, with 11 bases of the junction left unmatched. The CDR3 totals 17 residues.

The sequence was obtained from a woman in her forties or fifties with active or convalescent COVID-19. Material: peripheral blood. The chain carries TRBV7-9 and TRBJ2-7, with 7 nucleotides matching TRBD1. In DNA form, the CDR3 reads TGTGCCAGCAGCTTAGGGGGGAAGACAGGGACCCCCTACGAGCAGTACTTC. Translation gives CASSLGGKTGTPYEQYF.